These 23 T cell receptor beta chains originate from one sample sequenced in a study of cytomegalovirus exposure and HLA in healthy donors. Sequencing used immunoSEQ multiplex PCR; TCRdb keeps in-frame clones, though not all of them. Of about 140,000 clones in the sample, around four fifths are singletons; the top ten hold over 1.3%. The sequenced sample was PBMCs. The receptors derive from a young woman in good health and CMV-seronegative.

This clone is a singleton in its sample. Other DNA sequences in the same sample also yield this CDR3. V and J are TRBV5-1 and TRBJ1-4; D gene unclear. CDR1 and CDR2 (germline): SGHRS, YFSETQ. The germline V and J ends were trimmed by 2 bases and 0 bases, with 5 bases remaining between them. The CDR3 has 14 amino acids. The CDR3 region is CASSFGATNEKLFF. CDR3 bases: TGCGCCAGCAGCTTCGGAGCAACTAATGAAAAACTGTTTTTT.

CDR3 bases: TGTGCCTGGAGTGACAGGCAAACTGGAAACACCATATATTTT. This translates into CAWSDRQTGNTIYF. The chain uses TRBV30 and TRBJ1-3; tentative D call: TRBD1 (5 bases). The V gene's germline CDR1 is GTSNPN and CDR2 SVGIG (reference sequence). The germline V and J ends were trimmed by 1 base and 2 bases, with 9 bases remaining between them. The CDR3 contains 14 residues.

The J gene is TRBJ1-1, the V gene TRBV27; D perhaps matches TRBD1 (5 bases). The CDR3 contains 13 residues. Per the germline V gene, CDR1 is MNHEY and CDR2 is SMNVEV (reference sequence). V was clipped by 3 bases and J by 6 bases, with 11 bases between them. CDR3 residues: CASSFMGRPEAFF. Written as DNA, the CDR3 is TGTGCCAGCAGTTTTATGGGGCGACCTGAAGCTTTCTTT.

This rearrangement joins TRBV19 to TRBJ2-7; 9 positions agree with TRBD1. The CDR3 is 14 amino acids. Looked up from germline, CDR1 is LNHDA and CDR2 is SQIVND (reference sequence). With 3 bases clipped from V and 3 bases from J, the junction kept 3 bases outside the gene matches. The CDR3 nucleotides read TGTGCCAGTAGTATTGGGACAGGGTTCTACGAGCAGTACTTC. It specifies CASSIGTGFYEQYF.

The CDR3 DNA reads as TGCGCCAGCAGCTTGGACACCCGAAGCGGTGGCTACACCTTC. Residues: CASSLDTRSGGYTF. The chain joins TRBV5-1 to TRBJ1-2; D call uncertain. The germline V and J ends were trimmed by 0 bases and 7 bases, with 13 bases remaining between them. Germline CDR1 SGHRS, CDR2 YFSETQ. This CDR3 spans 14 amino acids.

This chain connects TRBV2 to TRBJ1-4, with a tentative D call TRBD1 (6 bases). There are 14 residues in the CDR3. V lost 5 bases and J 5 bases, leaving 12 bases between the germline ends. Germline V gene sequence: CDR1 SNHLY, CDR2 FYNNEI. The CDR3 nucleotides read TGTGCCAGCAGTCCGGACAGAGGGAATGAAAAACTGTTTTTT. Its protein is CASSPDRGNEKLFF.

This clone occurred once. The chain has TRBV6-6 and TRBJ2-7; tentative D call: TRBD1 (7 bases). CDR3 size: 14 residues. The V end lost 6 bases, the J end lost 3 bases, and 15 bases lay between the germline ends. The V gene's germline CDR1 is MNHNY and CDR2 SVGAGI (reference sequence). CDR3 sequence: CASRTAGQNYEQYF. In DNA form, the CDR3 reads TGTGCCAGCAGGACCGCGGGACAGAACTACGAGCAGTACTTC.

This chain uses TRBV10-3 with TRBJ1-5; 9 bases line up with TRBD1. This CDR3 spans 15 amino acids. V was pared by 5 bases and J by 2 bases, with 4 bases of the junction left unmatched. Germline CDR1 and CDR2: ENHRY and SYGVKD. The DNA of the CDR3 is TGTGCCATCAGTCTGACAGGGGGTGGCAATCAGCCCCAGCATTTT. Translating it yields CAISLTGGGNQPQHF.

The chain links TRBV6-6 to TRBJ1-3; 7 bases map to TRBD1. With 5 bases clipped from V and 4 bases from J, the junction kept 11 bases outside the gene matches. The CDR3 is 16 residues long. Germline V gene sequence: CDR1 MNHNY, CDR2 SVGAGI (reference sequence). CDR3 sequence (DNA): TGTGCCAGCAGTACCTCCCCTCGGACAGGAGGAAACACCATATATTTT. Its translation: CASSTSPRTGGNTIYF.

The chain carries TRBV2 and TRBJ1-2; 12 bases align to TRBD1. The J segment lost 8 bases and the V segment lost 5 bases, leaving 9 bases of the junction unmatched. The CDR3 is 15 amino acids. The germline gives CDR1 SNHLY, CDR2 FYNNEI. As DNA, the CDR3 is TGTGCCAGCAGTACCCCGGGACAGGGGGCGAGGGGCTACACCTTC. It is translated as CASSTPGQGARGYTF. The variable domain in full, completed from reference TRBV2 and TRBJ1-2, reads EPEVTQTPSHQVTQMGQEVILRCVPISNHLYFYWYRQILGQKVEFLVSFYNNEISEKSEIFDDQFSVERPDGSNFTLKIRSTKLEDSAMYFCASSTPGQGARGYTFGSGTRLTVV.

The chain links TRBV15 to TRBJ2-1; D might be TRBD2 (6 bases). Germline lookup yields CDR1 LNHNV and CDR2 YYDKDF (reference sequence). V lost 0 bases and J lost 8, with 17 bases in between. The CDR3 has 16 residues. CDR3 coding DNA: TGTGCCACCAGCAGAGATCCCGGGGGATTTGGGGATGAGCAGTTCTTC. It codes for CATSRDPGGFGDEQFF.

The CDR3 nucleotides read TGTGCCAGCAGTTTATCGACAGGGTTCGAGCAGTACTTC. This translates into CASSLSTGFEQYF. V is TRBV27 and J is TRBJ2-7; TRBD1 matches at 7 bases. V was pared by 0 bases and J by 6 bases, with 2 bases of the junction left unmatched. CDR3 size: 13 residues. Looked up from germline, CDR1 is MNHEY and CDR2 is SMNVEV (reference sequence).

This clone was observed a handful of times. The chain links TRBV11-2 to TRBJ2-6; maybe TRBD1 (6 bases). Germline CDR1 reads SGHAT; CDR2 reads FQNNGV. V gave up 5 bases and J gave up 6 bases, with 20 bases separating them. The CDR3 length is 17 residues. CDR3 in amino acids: CASSPNRVIPAANVLTF. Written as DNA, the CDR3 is TGTGCCAGCAGCCCAAACAGGGTTATTCCGGCGGCCAACGTCCTGACTTTC.

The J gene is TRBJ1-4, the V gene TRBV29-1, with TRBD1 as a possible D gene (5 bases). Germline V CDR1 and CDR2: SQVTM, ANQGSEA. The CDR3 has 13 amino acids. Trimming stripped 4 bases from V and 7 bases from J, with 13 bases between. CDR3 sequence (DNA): TGCAGCGTTGTCGGCCAGGGTGGTGAAAAACTGTTTTTT. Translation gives CSVVGQGGEKLFF.

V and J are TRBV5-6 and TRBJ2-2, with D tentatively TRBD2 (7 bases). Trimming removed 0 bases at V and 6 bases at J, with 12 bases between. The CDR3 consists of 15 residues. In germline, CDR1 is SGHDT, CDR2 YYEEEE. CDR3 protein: CASSLARGRAGELFF. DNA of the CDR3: TGTGCCAGCAGCTTGGCGCGGGGGCGAGCCGGGGAGCTGTTTTTT.

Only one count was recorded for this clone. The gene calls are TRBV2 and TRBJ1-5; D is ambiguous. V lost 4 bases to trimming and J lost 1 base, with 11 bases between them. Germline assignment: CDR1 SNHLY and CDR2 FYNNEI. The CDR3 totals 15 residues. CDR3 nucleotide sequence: TGTGCCAGCAGTGCGCTTGCCGGGAGCAATCAGCCCCAGCATTTT. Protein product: CASSALAGSNQPQHF.

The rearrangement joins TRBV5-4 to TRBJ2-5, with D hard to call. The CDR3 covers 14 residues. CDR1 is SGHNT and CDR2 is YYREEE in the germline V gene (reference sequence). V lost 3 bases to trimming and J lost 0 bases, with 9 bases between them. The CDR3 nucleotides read TGTGCCAGCAGCTACCGAGCATACCAAGAGACCCAGTACTTC. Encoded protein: CASSYRAYQETQYF. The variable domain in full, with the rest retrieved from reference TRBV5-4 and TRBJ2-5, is ETGVTQSPTHLIKTRGQQVTLRCSSQSGHNTVSWYQQALGQGPQFIFQYYREEENGRGNFPPRFSGLQFPNYSSELNVNALELDDSALYLCASSYRAYQETQYFGPGTRLLVL.

Here the CDR3 DNA reads TGTGCCAGCAGTTTAGGCGGGGGAGGGAGCAATCAGCCCCAGCATTTT. Translating gives CASSLGGGGSNQPQHF. The chain joins TRBV28 to TRBJ1-5; D may be TRBD1 (5 bases). V lost 2 bases, J lost 1 base, and 12 bases lay in between. Germline loops: CDR1 MDHEN, CDR2 SYDVKM. The CDR3 totals 16 residues.

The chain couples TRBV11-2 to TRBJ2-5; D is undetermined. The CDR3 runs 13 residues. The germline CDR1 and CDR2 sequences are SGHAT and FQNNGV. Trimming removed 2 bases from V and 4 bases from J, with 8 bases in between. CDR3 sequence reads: CASSLYFSETQYF. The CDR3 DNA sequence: TGTGCCAGCAGCTTATATTTTTCAGAGACCCAGTACTTC.

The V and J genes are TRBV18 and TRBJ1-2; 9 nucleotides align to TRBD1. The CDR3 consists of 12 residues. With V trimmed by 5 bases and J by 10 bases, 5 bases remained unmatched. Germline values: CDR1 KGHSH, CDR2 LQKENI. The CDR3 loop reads CASSRDRADYTF. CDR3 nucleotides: TGTGCCAGCTCAAGGGACAGGGCAGACTACACCTTC.

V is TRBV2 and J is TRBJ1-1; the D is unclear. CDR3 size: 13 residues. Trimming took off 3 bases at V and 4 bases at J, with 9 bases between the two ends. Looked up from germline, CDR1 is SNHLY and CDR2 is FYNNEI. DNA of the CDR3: TGTGCCAGCAGTGACATTCGGGGCACTGAAGCTTTCTTT. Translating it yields CASSDIRGTEAFF.

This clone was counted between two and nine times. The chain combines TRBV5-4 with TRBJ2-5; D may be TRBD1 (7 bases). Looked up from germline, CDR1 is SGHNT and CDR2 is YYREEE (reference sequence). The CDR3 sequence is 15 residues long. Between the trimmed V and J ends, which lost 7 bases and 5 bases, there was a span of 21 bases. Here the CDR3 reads CASGGGTGRRETQYF. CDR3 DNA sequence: TGTGCCAGCGGAGGGGGCACAGGGCGGAGGGAGACCCAGTACTTC.

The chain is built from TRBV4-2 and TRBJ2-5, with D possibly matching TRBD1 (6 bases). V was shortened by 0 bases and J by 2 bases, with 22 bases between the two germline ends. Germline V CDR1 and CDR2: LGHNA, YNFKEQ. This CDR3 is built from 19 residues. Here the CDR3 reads CASSQDMMGALTRQETQYF. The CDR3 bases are TGTGCCAGCAGCCAAGATATGATGGGGGCGCTCACACGGCAAGAGACCCAGTACTTC.